There are a few counts of the clone carrying this TCR beta chain. The target antigen is unknown. The data were taken from a study of blood T cells in healthy people across ages. Study outcomes and limitations: Naive T cell percentage and TCR beta diversity correlated strongly. It was held that diversity estimates obtained from one million T cells represented underestimates.

Per sample, a minimum of 6.5 million PBMCs were isolated. Extracted total RNA amounted to at least 6 micrograms for each sample. Alongside a J-beta primer mix, a sample-barcoded 5' primer served in a second PCR lasting 7 to 11 cycles. One entry per CDR3 protein, called by TCRdb with MiXCR from the 5' RACE reads. This sample carries 250,000 to 300,000 distinct CDR3 sequences, roughly 29% of them seen once, and the ten largest clones take 29%. Input material: blood. This receptor was identified in a woman aged 70-85 years in good health.

CDR3 in DNA: TGTGCCAGCAGTGAACAGAACACCGGGGAGCTGTTTTTT. It yields the protein CASSEQNTGELFF. This sequence joins TRBV2 and TRBJ2-2; D call uncertain. Germline-derived CDR1 and CDR2 are SNHLY and FYNNEI. Trimming shortened V by 2 bases and J by 1 base, and 2 bases separated the two germline ends. CDR3 length: 13 amino acids.